These 8 T cell receptor beta chains came from one sample sequenced in a study of OX40 agonist ivuxolimab in advanced cancers. Sequencing was performed with immunoSEQ multiplex PCR; in TCRdb, only in-frame clones are kept and a portion is missing. The sample includes roughly 86,000 clones, approximately 86% of them seen just once. Sequencing was performed on CD4+ or CD8+ T cells sorted from blood, taken in a trial of the OX40 agonist ivuxolimab. The receptors here all came from an adult with an advanced solid tumor such as melanoma, head and neck, liver or kidney cancer.

V gene TRBV5-1 combines with J gene TRBJ2-7, with D perhaps TRBD1 (5 bases). CDR1 and CDR2 from the germline V gene are SGHRS and YFSETQ. The CDR3 has 16 residues. V shed 4 bases and J shed 1 base, with 18 bases lying between them. CDR3 in amino acids: CASSPRQSLTSYEQYF. CDR3 sequence (DNA): TGCGCCAGCAGCCCTAGACAGTCGCTCACGTCCTACGAGCAGTACTTC.

The chain employs TRBV15 and TRBJ1-3; no definite D call. Deletions cut 1 base from V and 0 bases from J, with 10 bases between. Germline CDR1 LNHNV, CDR2 YYDKDF (reference sequence). This CDR3 contains 16 residues. CDR3 amino acids: CATSRGERVSGNTIYF. For the CDR3, the DNA is TGTGCCACCAGCAGAGGGGAAAGAGTCTCTGGAAACACCATATATTTT.

This chain uses TRBV27 with TRBJ2-7; the match to TRBD1 covers 7 bases. CDR1 and CDR2 (germline): MNHEY, SMNVEV (reference sequence). The CDR3 loop spans 15 amino acids. V trimming: 7 bases; J trimming: 3 bases; junction bases outside the gene matches: 12. The CDR3 sequence is CASKKDRATNYEQYF. As DNA, the CDR3 is TGTGCCAGCAAAAAAGACAGGGCCACCAACTACGAGCAGTACTTC.

This clone has at least ten counts. This sequence joins TRBV19 and TRBJ1-1, with D unclear. V shed 5 bases and J shed 2 bases, with 12 bases lying between them. Germline-derived CDR1 and CDR2 are LNHDA and SQIVND (reference sequence). CDR3 size: 14 residues. The CDR3 loop reads CASSFRTANTEAFF. The CDR3 nucleotides read TGTGCCAGTAGTTTCCGGACGGCAAACACTGAAGCTTTCTTT. The complete variable domain, with remaining parts taken from reference TRBV19 and TRBJ1-1, reads DGGITQSPKYLFRKEGQNVTLSCEQNLNHDAMYWYRQDPGQGLRLIYYSQIVNDFQKGDIAEGYSVSREKKESFPLTVTSAQKNPTAFYLCASSFRTANTEAFFGQGTRLTVV.

DNA of the CDR3: TGTGCCAGCAGCTTAAGGACAGAATATAGCAATCAGCCCCAGCATTTT. This codes for CASSLRTEYSNQPQHF. The chain has TRBV11-3 and TRBJ1-5; D possibly corresponds to TRBD1 (6 bases). The CDR3 has 16 amino acids. CDR1 SGHNT and CDR2 YENEEA come from the germline V gene. V lost 2 bases and J lost 0, with 11 bases in between.

V and J are TRBV7-6 and TRBJ2-5, with D tentatively TRBD2 (5 bases). The V gene's germline CDR1 is SGHVS and CDR2 FNYEAQ. The CDR3 is 15 residues long. V lost 0 bases to trimming and J lost 5 bases, with 13 bases between them. The CDR3 sequence: CASSLAAEAPETQYF. The CDR3 nucleotides read TGTGCCAGCAGCTTAGCAGCGGAGGCCCCGGAGACCCAGTACTTC. Complete variable domain (other parts from reference TRBV7-6 and TRBJ2-5): GAGVSQSPRYKVTKRGQDVALRCDPISGHVSLYWYRQALGQGPEFLTYFNYEAQQDKSGLPNDRFSAERPEGSISTLTIQRTEQRDSAMYRCASSLAAEAPETQYFGPGTRLLVL.

The chain carries TRBV19 and TRBJ2-2; TRBD2 might be the D (6 bases). The CDR3 runs 16 residues. With 1 base removed from V and 4 bases from J, the gap between germline ends came to 13 bases. CDR1 is LNHDA, CDR2 SQIVND, per germline (reference sequence). The CDR3 DNA sequence: TGTGCCAGTAGTATAGCGGGAGTGGGTAGCACCGGGGAGCTGTTTTTT. Residues: CASSIAGVGSTGELFF.

The chain recombines TRBV28 with TRBJ2-7; the D is unclear. Per germline, CDR1 MDHEN and CDR2 SYDVKM. The length of the CDR3 is 12 residues. V gave up 2 bases and J gave up 3 bases, with 5 bases separating them. CDR3: CASSLGNYEQYF. CDR3 bases: TGTGCCAGCAGTTTAGGAAACTACGAGCAGTACTTC. Supplemented by reference TRBV28 and TRBJ2-7, the full variable domain reads DVKVTQSSRYLVKRTGEKVFLECVQDMDHENMFWYRQDPGLGLRLIYFSYDVKMKEKGDIPEGYSVSREKKERFSLILESASTNQTSMYLCASSLGNYEQYFGPGTRLTVT.